This T cell receptor (beta chain) is drawn from a study of blood T cell repertoires in COVID-19. Study at large: Specimens from acute and convalescent COVID-19 originated in the United States, Italy and Spain.

Followed over time, Seattle patients had been enrolled while infection was active. In the original analysis: Using reference gene primer amplification, nucleated cell counts were estimated. Generated by immunoSEQ multiplex PCR, the TCRdb table keeps only in-frame clones and is missing some. V, J and clone size derive from that table, while D and trimming were established from the DNA sequence. Altogether about 130,000 clones are present, around 81% being singletons, with the ten largest covering about a sixth. Sequencing was done on a sample of peripheral blood. The sequence came from a man aged 30 to 45 with COVID-19, enrolled during active disease.

In DNA form, the CDR3 reads TGCGCCAGCAGCTTCTACAGCACACTTAACACCGGGGAGCTGTTTTTT. Its protein product is CASSFYSTLNTGELFF. The chain links TRBV5-1 to TRBJ2-2; no reliable D call. The CDR3 covers 16 residues. V dropped 2 bases and J dropped 2 bases, with 13 bases sitting between them. Looked up from germline, CDR1 is SGHRS and CDR2 is YFSETQ.